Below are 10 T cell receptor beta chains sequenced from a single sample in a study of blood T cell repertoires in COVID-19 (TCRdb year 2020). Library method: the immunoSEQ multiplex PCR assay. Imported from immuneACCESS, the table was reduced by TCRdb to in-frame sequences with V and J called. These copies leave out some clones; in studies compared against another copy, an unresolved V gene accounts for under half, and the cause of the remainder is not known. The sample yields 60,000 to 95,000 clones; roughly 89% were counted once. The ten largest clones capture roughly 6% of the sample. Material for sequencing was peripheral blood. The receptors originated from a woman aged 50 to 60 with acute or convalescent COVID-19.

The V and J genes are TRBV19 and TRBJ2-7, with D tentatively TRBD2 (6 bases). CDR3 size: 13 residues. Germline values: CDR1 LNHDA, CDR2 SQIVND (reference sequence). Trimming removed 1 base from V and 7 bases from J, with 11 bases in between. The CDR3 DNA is TGTGCCAGTAGTATAGGGGGGGTTCGGGAGCAGTACTTC. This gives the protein CASSIGGVREQYF.

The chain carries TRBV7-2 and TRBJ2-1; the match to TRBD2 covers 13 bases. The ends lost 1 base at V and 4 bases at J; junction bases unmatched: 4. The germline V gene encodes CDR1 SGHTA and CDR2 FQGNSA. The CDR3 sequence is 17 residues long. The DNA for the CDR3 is TGTGCCAGCAGCTTAGGAGGGACTAGCGGGAAGTACAATGAGCAGTTCTTC. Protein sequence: CASSLGGTSGKYNEQFF. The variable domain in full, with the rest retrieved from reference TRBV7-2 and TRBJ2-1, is GAGVSQSPSNKVTEKGKDVELRCDPISGHTALYWYRQSLGQGLEFLIYFQGNSAPDKSGLPSDRFSAERTGGSVSTLTIQRTQQEDSAVYLCASSLGGTSGKYNEQFFGPGTRLTVL.

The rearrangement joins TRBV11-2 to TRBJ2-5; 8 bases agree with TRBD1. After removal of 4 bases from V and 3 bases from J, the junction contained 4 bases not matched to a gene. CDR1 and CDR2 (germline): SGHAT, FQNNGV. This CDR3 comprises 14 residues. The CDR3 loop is CASSSGQVEETQYF. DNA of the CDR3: TGTGCCAGCAGCTCGGGACAGGTGGAAGAGACCCAGTACTTC.

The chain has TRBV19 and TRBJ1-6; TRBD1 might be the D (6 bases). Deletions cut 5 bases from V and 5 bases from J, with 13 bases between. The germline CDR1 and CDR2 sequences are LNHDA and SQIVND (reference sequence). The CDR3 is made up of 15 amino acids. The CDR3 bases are TGTGCCAGTAGTGACGACAGGACAAATAATTCACCCCTCCACTTT. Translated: CASSDDRTNNSPLHF.

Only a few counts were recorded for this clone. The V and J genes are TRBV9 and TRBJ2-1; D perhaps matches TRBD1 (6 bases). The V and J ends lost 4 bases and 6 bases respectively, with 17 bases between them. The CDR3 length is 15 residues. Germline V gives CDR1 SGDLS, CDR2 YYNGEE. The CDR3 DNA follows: TGTGCCAGCAGCTGGGGTTGGACAGAGGGCAATGAGCAGTTCTTC. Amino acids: CASSWGWTEGNEQFF.

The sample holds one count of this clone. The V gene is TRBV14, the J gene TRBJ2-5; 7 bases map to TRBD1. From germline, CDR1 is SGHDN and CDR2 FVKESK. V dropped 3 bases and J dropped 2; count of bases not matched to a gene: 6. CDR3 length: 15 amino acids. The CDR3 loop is CASSHNRGSQETQYF. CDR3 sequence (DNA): TGTGCCAGCAGCCACAACAGGGGATCGCAAGAGACCCAGTACTTC.

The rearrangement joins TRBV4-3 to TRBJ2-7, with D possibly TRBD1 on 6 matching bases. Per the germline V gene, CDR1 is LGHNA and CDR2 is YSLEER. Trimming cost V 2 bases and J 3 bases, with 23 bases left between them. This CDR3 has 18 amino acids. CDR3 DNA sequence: TGCGCCAGCAGCCAACACAGGGCTGGGGGACAAAAAGGCTACGAGCAGTACTTC. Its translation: CASSQHRAGGQKGYEQYF.

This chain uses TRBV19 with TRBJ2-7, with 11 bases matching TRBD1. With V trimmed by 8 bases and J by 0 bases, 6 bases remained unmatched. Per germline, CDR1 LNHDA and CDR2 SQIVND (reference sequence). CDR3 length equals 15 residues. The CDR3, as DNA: TGTGCCAGTTCGGAAGGGACAGGGGGCTCCTACGAGCAGTACTTC. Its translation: CASSEGTGGSYEQYF.

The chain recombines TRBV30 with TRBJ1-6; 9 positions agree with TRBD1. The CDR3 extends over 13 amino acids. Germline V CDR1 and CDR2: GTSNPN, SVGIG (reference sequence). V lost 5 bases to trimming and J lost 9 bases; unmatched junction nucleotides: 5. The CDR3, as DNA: TGTGCCTGGTCGGACAGGGGAGGTTCACCCCTCCACTTT. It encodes CAWSDRGGSPLHF.

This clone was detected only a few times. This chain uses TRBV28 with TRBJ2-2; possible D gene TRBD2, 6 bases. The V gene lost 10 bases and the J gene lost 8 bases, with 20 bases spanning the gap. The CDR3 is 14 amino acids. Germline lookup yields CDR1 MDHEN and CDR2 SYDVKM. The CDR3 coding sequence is TGTGCCACCGCGGGAAGTCGGGGTCTGGGGGAGCTGTTTTTT. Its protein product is CATAGSRGLGELFF.